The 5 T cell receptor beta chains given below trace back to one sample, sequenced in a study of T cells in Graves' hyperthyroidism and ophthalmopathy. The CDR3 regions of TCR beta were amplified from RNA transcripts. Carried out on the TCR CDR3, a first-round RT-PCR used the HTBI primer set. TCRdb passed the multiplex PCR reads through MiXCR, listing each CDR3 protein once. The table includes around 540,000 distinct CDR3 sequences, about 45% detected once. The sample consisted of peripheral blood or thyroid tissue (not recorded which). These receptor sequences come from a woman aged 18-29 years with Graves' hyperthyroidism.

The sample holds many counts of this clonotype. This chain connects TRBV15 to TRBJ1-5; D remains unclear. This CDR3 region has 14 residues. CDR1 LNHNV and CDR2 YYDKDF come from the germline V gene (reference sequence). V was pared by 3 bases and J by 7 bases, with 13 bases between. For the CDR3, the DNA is TGTGCCACCAGCAGGGGAAAAGCAGCCCAGCCCCAGCATTTT. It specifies CATSRGKAAQPQHF.

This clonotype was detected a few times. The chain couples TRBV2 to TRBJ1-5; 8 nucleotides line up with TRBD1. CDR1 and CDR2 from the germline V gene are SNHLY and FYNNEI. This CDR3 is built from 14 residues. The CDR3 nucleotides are TGTGCTAGATCGGTGACAGGGGTTGGTCAGCCCCAGCATTTT. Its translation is CARSVTGVGQPQHF.

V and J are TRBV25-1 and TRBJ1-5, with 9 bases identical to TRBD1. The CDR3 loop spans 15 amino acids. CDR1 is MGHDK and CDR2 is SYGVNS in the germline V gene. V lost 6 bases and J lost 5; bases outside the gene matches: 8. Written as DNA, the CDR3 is TGTGCCAGCAGCCAAAGTACAGGGGGCTATCAGCCCCAGCATTTT. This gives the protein CASSQSTGGYQPQHF.

Here the CDR3 DNA reads TGTGCCAGCAGCGTATCAGCGGGAGGGCCTGAGGAGCAGTACTTC. Its translation is CASSVSAGGPEEQYF. This chain uses TRBV7-9 with TRBJ2-7, with 10 bases matching TRBD2. Germline-derived CDR1 and CDR2 are SEHNR and FQNEAQ (reference sequence). This CDR3 spans 15 amino acids. Trimming took 5 bases from V and 7 from J; bases not matched to a gene: 11. Full variable domain (remainder filled in from reference TRBV7-9 and TRBJ2-7): DTGVSQNPRHKITKRGQNVTFRCDPISEHNRLYWYRQTLGQGPEFLTYFQNEAQLEKSRLLSDRFSAERPKGSFSTLEIQRTEQGDSAMYLCASSVSAGGPEEQYFGPGTRLTVT.

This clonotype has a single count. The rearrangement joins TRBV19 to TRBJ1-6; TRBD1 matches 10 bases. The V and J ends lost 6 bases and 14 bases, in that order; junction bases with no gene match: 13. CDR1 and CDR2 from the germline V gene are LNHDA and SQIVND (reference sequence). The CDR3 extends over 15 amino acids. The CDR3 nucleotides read TGTGCCAGTAGCCCCCCGGGACAGGGGAGTCTGGCCCTCCACTTT. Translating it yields CASSPPGQGSLALHF.